The text below deals with one T cell receptor beta chain. Its matching antigen is unknown. Sequenced by immunoSEQ multiplex PCR; TCRdb stores in-frame clones only, minus some. The table has about 130,000 clones, approximately 90% seen once. The data belong to a study of T cell responses to AZD1222 COVID-19 vaccine. Study-level points and caveats: There were repertoire samples only from the period after the peak T cell response. At baseline, seropositivity was found in only 5 to 7 AZD1222 recipients.

In germline, CDR1 is SGDLS, CDR2 YYNGEE. Trimming took off 0 bases at V and 5 bases at J, with 15 bases between the two ends. The CDR3 loop spans 16 amino acids. The clonotype comes from an adult who received the AZD1222 COVID-19 vaccine. Sequenced material: peripheral blood, taken 28 days after the second AZD1222 dose. This sequence joins TRBV9 and TRBJ2-1, with D maybe TRBD2 (6 bases). In DNA, the CDR3 is TGTGCCAGCAGCGTAGGAGGTCGCGGGGCAAACAATGAGCAGTTCTTC. It specifies CASSVGGRGANNEQFF. Complete variable domain (other parts from reference TRBV9 and TRBJ2-1): DSGVTQTPKHLITATGQRVTLRCSPRSGDLSVYWYQQSLDQGLQFLIQYYNGEERAKGNILERFSAQQFPDLHSELNLSSLELGDSALYFCASSVGGRGANNEQFFGPGTRLTVL.